Listed here are 14 T cell receptor beta chains from one sample, sequenced in a study of blood T cell repertoires in COVID-19. The table came from immunoSEQ multiplex PCR; TCRdb's copy has only in-frame clones and leaves some out. The data hold some 100,000 clones, with approximately 92% observed a single time. The sequenced material came from peripheral blood. The receptors come from a woman older than 75 with active COVID-19.

This chain joins TRBV6-5 and TRBJ2-7, with 7 bases aligning to TRBD1. The germline gives CDR1 MNHEY, CDR2 SVGAGI. This CDR3 is built from 15 residues. V lost 6 bases and J lost 0; bases outside the gene matches: 8. CDR3 loop: CASRTPGGGSYEQYF. As DNA, the CDR3 is TGTGCCAGCAGGACGCCAGGGGGTGGCTCCTACGAGCAGTACTTC.

This chain connects TRBV19 to TRBJ1-4; D is perhaps TRBD1 (6 bases). The CDR3 totals 14 residues. Germline V lookup: CDR1 LNHDA, CDR2 SQIVND (reference sequence). V lost 4 bases and J 4 bases, leaving 10 bases between the germline ends. The CDR3 sequence is CASSTWTVNEKLFF. For the CDR3, the DNA is TGTGCCAGTAGTACCTGGACAGTTAATGAAAAACTGTTTTTT.

The rearrangement links TRBV10-3 to TRBJ2-7; weak D call: TRBD2 (5 bases). The V gene lost 0 bases and the J gene lost 3 bases, with 9 bases spanning the gap. Germline V gene data show CDR1 as ENHRY and CDR2 as SYGVKD. The CDR3 loop spans 14 amino acids. The CDR3: CAISESGADYEQYF. CDR3 nucleotides: TGTGCCATCAGTGAGTCCGGAGCGGACTACGAGCAGTACTTC.

Concerning this clone: The same CDR3 arises from other DNA sequences in this sample as well. The V call is TRBV4-1, the J call TRBJ1-1; TRBD1 agrees at 8 bases. The CDR3 runs 14 residues. V gave up 0 bases and J gave up 5 bases; unmatched junction bases: 2. The germline V gene encodes CDR1 MGHRA and CDR2 YSYEKL. The CDR3 nucleotides are TGCGCCAGCAGCCAAGACAGGGGGCGTACTGAAGCTTTCTTT. Protein: CASSQDRGRTEAFF.

This chain connects TRBV12-3 or TRBV12-4 to TRBJ2-7; perhaps TRBD2 as D (5 bases). Trimming cost V 3 bases and J 7 bases, with 10 bases left between them. CDR3 size: 12 residues. The CDR3 DNA reads TGTGCCAGCAGTTTCTCCGGCGGGGAGCAGTACTTC. It yields the protein CASSFSGGEQYF.

The V call is TRBV4-2, the J call TRBJ1-4, with a weak D call TRBD1 (5 bases). Trimming took 0 bases from V and 7 from J, leaving 21 bases between them. The CDR3 loop spans 18 amino acids. Germline loops: CDR1 LGHNA, CDR2 YNFKEQ. The DNA for the CDR3 is TGTGCCAGCAGCCAAGACCCCCCCGGGGACTCCTGGGGTGAAAAACTGTTTTTT. This codes for CASSQDPPGDSWGEKLFF.

This clone was seen a single time. J is TRBJ2-3 and V is TRBV12-3 or TRBV12-4; tentatively, D is TRBD2 (5 bases). Trimming took 5 bases from V and 0 from J, leaving 6 bases between them. The CDR3 has 13 residues. The CDR3 coding sequence is TGTGCCAGCAGTCGCGGGAGCACAGATACGCAGTATTTT. Translated, it gives CASSRGSTDTQYF.

The rearrangement links TRBV7-9 to TRBJ2-7; D possibly corresponds to TRBD1 (6 bases). The CDR3 length is 15 residues. V lost 0 bases and J lost 6, with 15 bases in between. Germline CDR1 is SEHNR and CDR2 is FQNEAQ (reference sequence). CDR3 nucleotide sequence: TGTGCCAGCAGCTTAGCAGGGGGAAAGATAGGCGAGCAGTACTTC. Translation gives CASSLAGGKIGEQYF. The variable domain in full, completed from reference TRBV7-9 and TRBJ2-7, reads DTGVSQNPRHKITKRGQNVTFRCDPISEHNRLYWYRQTLGQGPEFLTYFQNEAQLEKSRLLSDRFSAERPKGSFSTLEIQRTEQGDSAMYLCASSLAGGKIGEQYFGPGTRLTVT.

This chain joins TRBV21-1 and TRBJ2-5; TRBD1, the D gene given by the table, was not confirmed from the DNA. TRBV21-1 is listed as a pseudogene. The CDR3 spans 14 residues. The CDR3 region is CASSKASKQETQYF. CDR3 coding DNA: TGTGCCAGCAGCAAAGCTTCCAAACAAGAGACCCAGTACTTC.

This sequence joins TRBV28 and TRBJ2-1; the match to TRBD1 covers 9 bases. The CDR3 is 14 amino acids. Per the germline V gene, CDR1 is MDHEN and CDR2 is SYDVKM. V lost 0 bases and J lost 7; bases outside the gene matches: 1. CDR3 in amino acids: CASSLWDRGNEQFF. CDR3 bases: TGTGCCAGCAGTTTATGGGACAGGGGTAATGAGCAGTTCTTC.

The chain links TRBV12-3 or TRBV12-4 to TRBJ2-2; TRBD2 is a possible D gene (6 bases). Between the trimmed V and J ends, which lost 8 bases and 5 bases, there was a span of 6 bases. This CDR3 has 11 amino acids. The chain's CDR3 is CASGGTGELFF. The CDR3, as DNA: TGTGCCAGCGGGGGGACCGGGGAGCTGTTTTTT.

V gene TRBV7-9 combines with J gene TRBJ2-7; tentative D call: TRBD2 (6 bases). Per the germline V gene, CDR1 is SEHNR and CDR2 is FQNEAQ (reference sequence). V gave up 2 bases and J gave up 6 bases, with 14 bases separating them. CDR3 length equals 14 residues. The CDR3 bases are TGTGCCAGCAGCTTAACGACTAGTGTACTCGAGCAGTACTTC. As protein: CASSLTTSVLEQYF.

The CDR3 coding sequence is TGTGCCAGCAGCCAAGAGTATAAGGGTGTGGGTGCGGGAACAAACTACGAGCAGTACTTC. Its translation: CASSQEYKGVGAGTNYEQYF. This sequence joins TRBV4-2 and TRBJ2-7, with D possibly TRBD2 on 6 matching bases. Germline V gene lookup returns CDR1 LGHNA and CDR2 YNFKEQ. The germline V and J ends were trimmed by 0 bases and 3 bases, with 27 bases remaining between them. The CDR3 contains 20 residues.

Only one count was recorded for this clone. This chain links TRBV6-5 with TRBJ2-1; maybe TRBD2 (5 bases). The CDR3 contains 16 residues. CDR1 and CDR2 (germline): MNHEY, SVGAGI. V gave up 0 bases and J gave up 4 bases, with 13 bases separating them. The DNA of the CDR3 is TGTGCCAGCAGTTACTCGAAAGGAGGCCGTTACAATGAGCAGTTCTTC. This sequence encodes CASSYSKGGRYNEQFF.